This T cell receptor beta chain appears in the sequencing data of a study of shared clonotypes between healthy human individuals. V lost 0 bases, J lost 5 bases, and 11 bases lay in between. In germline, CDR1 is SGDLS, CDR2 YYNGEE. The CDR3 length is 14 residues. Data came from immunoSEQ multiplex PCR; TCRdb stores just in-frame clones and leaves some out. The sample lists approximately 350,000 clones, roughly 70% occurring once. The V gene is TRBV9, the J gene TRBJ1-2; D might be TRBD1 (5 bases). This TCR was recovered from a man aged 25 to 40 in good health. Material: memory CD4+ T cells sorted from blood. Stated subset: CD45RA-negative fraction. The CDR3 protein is CASSVGGNSYGYTF. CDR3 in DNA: TGTGCCAGCAGCGTAGGGGGGAACTCGTATGGCTACACCTTC.